The present entry profiles one TCR beta chain with its context. Its antigen is unknown. PCR involved 60 Vbeta and 13 Jbeta primers. Method: immunoSEQ multiplex PCR; TCRdb's copy keeps in-frame clones and lacks some. Its clone listing holds 50,000 to 60,000 clones. This specimen comes from a study of cytomegalovirus exposure and HLA in healthy donors. General study findings and limits: Prediction of most subjects' HLA-A and HLA-B alleles by TCR beta sequences was reportedly accurate.

With V trimmed by 5 bases and J by 5 bases, 5 bases remained unmatched. The CDR3 is 13 amino acids. The germline gives CDR1 SGHVS, CDR2 FQNEAQ. The sample comprised PBMCs. This TCR was sampled from a woman aged 50 to 60 in good health and CMV-seropositive. The chain carries TRBV7-8 and TRBJ2-7, with 8 bases identical to TRBD2. In nucleotides, the CDR3 is TGTGCCAGCAGCCCGGGGGGGCCCCACGAGCAGTACTTC. Its protein is CASSPGGPHEQYF.